Below are 27 T cell receptor beta chains sequenced from a single sample in a study of OX40 agonist ivuxolimab in advanced cancers. Clones were read by immunoSEQ multiplex PCR, and TCRdb kept only the in-frame ones, dropping some. Altogether thousands of clones are present, 73% being singletons, with the ten largest covering around 56%. This specimen consisted of CD4+ or CD8+ T cells sorted from blood, obtained in a trial of the OX40 agonist ivuxolimab. The origin of the receptors is an adult with an advanced solid tumor such as melanoma, head and neck, liver or kidney cancer.

The chain couples TRBV9 to TRBJ1-2; 8 bases match TRBD1. Germline CDR1 is SGDLS and CDR2 is YYNGEE. V gave up 4 bases and J gave up 8 bases; unmatched junction bases: 7. CDR3 length equals 13 residues. The CDR3 DNA is TGTGCCAGCAGCCCTGGACAGGGTAGAGGCTACACCTTC. It codes for CASSPGQGRGYTF. Based on the CDR3 plus reference TRBV9 and TRBJ1-2, the full variable domain is DSGVTQTPKHLITATGQRVTLRCSPRSGDLSVYWYQQSLDQGLQFLIQYYNGEERAKGNILERFSAQQFPDLHSELNLSSLELGDSALYFCASSPGQGRGYTFGSGTRLTVV.

This clone has just a few counts. The chain carries TRBV6-5 and TRBJ1-6; weak D call: TRBD1 (5 bases). This CDR3 contains 13 residues. Trimming shortened V by 0 bases and J by 8 bases, and 5 bases separated the two germline ends. CDR1 is MNHEY and CDR2 is SVGAGI in the germline V gene. CDR3 sequence (DNA): TGTGCCAGCAGTTACTCAGGGGATTCACCCCTCCACTTT. It encodes CASSYSGDSPLHF.

This sequence joins TRBV9 and TRBJ2-2, with D tentatively TRBD1 or TRBD2 (5 bases each). In germline, CDR1 is SGDLS, CDR2 YYNGEE. The CDR3 is 16 amino acids. Trimming stripped 3 bases from V and 0 bases from J, with 12 bases between. CDR3 amino acids: CASSAMGTANTGELFF. The CDR3 DNA follows: TGTGCCAGCAGCGCGATGGGGACGGCGAACACCGGGGAGCTGTTTTTT.

The chain links TRBV7-6 to TRBJ2-5; TRBD1 matches 9 bases. Germline V gene sequence: CDR1 SGHVS, CDR2 FNYEAQ. After removal of 8 bases from V and 0 bases from J, the junction contained 4 bases not matched to a gene. The CDR3 is 14 amino acids. The CDR3 DNA reads as TGTGCCAGCGGGACAGGGCAACACCAAGAGACCCAGTACTTC. Encoded protein: CASGTGQHQETQYF.

This clone came up many times. The CDR3 sequence is CASSHGTSTGELFF. CDR3 sequence (DNA): TGCGCCAGCAGCCACGGGACTAGCACCGGGGAGCTGTTTTTT. This chain connects TRBV4-3 to TRBJ2-2; 8 bases are shared with TRBD2. Germline CDR1 LGHNA, CDR2 YSLEER. The V and J ends lost 3 bases and 4 bases, in that order; junction bases with no gene match: 1. The CDR3 extends over 14 amino acids.

The chain carries TRBV7-6 and TRBJ2-7; 7 bases are shared with TRBD2. Germline values: CDR1 SGHVS, CDR2 FNYEAQ. This CDR3 is built from 14 residues. V was clipped by 6 bases and J by 6 bases; unmatched bases: 11. As DNA, the CDR3 is TGTGCCAGCAGTCGATCCGGCGGGAGCGGCGAGCAGTACTTC. It translates to CASSRSGGSGEQYF.

The rearrangement links TRBV5-6 to TRBJ2-1; D perhaps matches TRBD2 (5 bases). V gave up 4 bases and J gave up 0 bases, with 14 bases separating them. There are 16 residues in the CDR3. Germline CDR1 SGHDT, CDR2 YYEEEE. The DNA for the CDR3 is TGTGCCAGCAGCCCGGCGTACGAGGGCTCCTACAATGAGCAGTTCTTC. Translation gives CASSPAYEGSYNEQFF.

This clone was seen only a few times. The V call is TRBV5-1, the J call TRBJ2-3, with 10 bases lining up with TRBD2. V shed 4 bases, J shed 6 bases, and the junction held 8 bases outside the gene matches. The CDR3 consists of 15 residues. Germline lookup yields CDR1 SGHRS and CDR2 YFSETQ. The CDR3 sequence: CASSPGTSEYDTQYF. For the CDR3, the DNA is TGCGCCAGCAGCCCCGGGACTAGCGAGTATGATACGCAGTATTTT.

This rearrangement joins TRBV2 to TRBJ2-3; the match to TRBD1 covers 9 bases. The CDR3 covers 16 residues. CDR1 and CDR2 from the germline V gene are SNHLY and FYNNEI. V lost 4 bases and J lost 2; bases outside the gene matches: 7. The CDR3 region has the DNA TGTGCCAGCAGTGTGGGGACAGGGTCTCTCACAGATACGCAGTATTTT. Translation gives CASSVGTGSLTDTQYF.

This chain links TRBV28 with TRBJ2-7; D might be TRBD2 (5 bases). V gave up 8 bases and J gave up 0 bases, with 14 bases separating them. The CDR3 extends over 14 amino acids. Looked up from germline, CDR1 is MDHEN and CDR2 is SYDVKM. The CDR3 loop is CASYQTTSSYEQYF. In nucleotides, the CDR3 is TGTGCCAGCTACCAGACTACGAGCTCCTACGAGCAGTACTTC.

The chain is built from TRBV9 and TRBJ2-1; TRBD2 matches 7 bases. Germline loops: CDR1 SGDLS, CDR2 YYNGEE. The CDR3 consists of 14 residues. Unmatched junction bases numbered 0, after V lost 3 bases and J lost 0 bases. The CDR3 bases are TGTGCCAGCAGCGCTAGCGGCTCCTACAATGAGCAGTTCTTC. It is translated as CASSASGSYNEQFF.

The chain couples TRBV13 to TRBJ2-2; 7 nucleotides agree with TRBD1. V lost 5 bases, J lost 2 bases, and 5 bases stayed unmatched. There are 15 residues in the CDR3. Germline assignment: CDR1 PRHDT and CDR2 FYEKMQ (reference sequence). The CDR3 sequence is CASSPRQGNTGELFF. The CDR3 bases are TGTGCCAGCAGCCCAAGACAGGGTAACACCGGGGAGCTGTTTTTT.

The V call is TRBV7-2, the J call TRBJ1-3; 7 bases line up with TRBD1. The germline gives CDR1 SGHTA, CDR2 FQGNSA. The CDR3 contains 15 residues. With V trimmed by 4 bases and J by 1 base, 4 bases remained unmatched. The CDR3 region has the DNA TGTGCCAGCAGCTCTTACAGGGGTTCTGGAAACACCATATATTTT. It specifies CASSSYRGSGNTIYF.

This sequence joins TRBV11-2 and TRBJ2-5; D remains unclear. Trimming took 0 bases from V and 1 from J, leaving 6 bases between them. CDR1 is SGHAT and CDR2 is FQNNGV in the germline V gene. The CDR3 is 14 residues long. The CDR3 sequence: CASSLENSQETQYF. The CDR3, as DNA: TGTGCCAGCAGCTTAGAGAACAGCCAAGAGACCCAGTACTTC.

The chain combines TRBV9 with TRBJ2-1; the match to TRBD2 covers 11 bases. The germline CDR1 and CDR2 sequences are SGDLS and YYNGEE. V shed 2 bases and J 9 bases; nucleotides not matched to a gene: 1. This CDR3 contains 13 residues. CDR3 loop: CASSVSGRGEQFF. The CDR3 DNA sequence: TGTGCCAGCAGCGTTAGCGGGAGGGGTGAGCAGTTCTTC. Full variable domain (outside the CDR3, taken from reference TRBV9 and TRBJ2-1): DSGVTQTPKHLITATGQRVTLRCSPRSGDLSVYWYQQSLDQGLQFLIQYYNGEERAKGNILERFSAQQFPDLHSELNLSSLELGDSALYFCASSVSGRGEQFFGPGTRLTVL.

This clone was recorded a few times. The chain links TRBV9 to TRBJ2-3; a weak D match, TRBD2 (6 bases). V was shortened by 0 bases and J by 2 bases, with 16 bases between the two germline ends. Germline V gives CDR1 SGDLS, CDR2 YYNGEE. This CDR3 comprises 17 residues. The CDR3 region is CASSVGGTLRYTDTQYF. The CDR3 DNA reads as TGTGCCAGCAGCGTAGGAGGGACTCTTCGGTACACAGATACGCAGTATTTT.

The V and J genes are TRBV4-1 and TRBJ2-1, with 11 bases fitting TRBD2. This CDR3 has 17 amino acids. Trimming removed 1 base from V and 2 bases from J; junction bases left unmatched: 4. Germline V lookup: CDR1 MGHRA, CDR2 YSYEKL. CDR3 amino acids: CASSQGASGRTYNEQFF. The CDR3 nucleotides are TGCGCCAGCAGCCAAGGTGCTAGCGGGAGGACCTACAATGAGCAGTTCTTC.

The chain couples TRBV5-6 to TRBJ2-2; D is undetermined. The germline CDR1 and CDR2 sequences are SGHDT and YYEEEE. The CDR3 is 14 amino acids. V was clipped by 0 bases and J by 7 bases, with 10 bases between them. The CDR3 DNA is TGTGCCAGCAGCTTGGAAGTTATCTACGGGGAGCTGTTTTTT. Translating gives CASSLEVIYGELFF.

This clone has a single count. A junction boundary mismatches the germline segment, possibly from a read error. The sample has other DNA sequences that encode this CDR3 too. The gene calls are TRBV4-1 and TRBJ1-1, with D possibly being TRBD1 (5 bases). This CDR3 contains 16 residues. Germline assignment: CDR1 MGHRA and CDR2 YSYEKL. CDR3 DNA: TGCGCCAGCAGCCATGGGAGGGGCGACCTGAACACTGAAGCCTTCTTT. This gives the protein CASSHGRGDLNTEAFF.

This chain joins TRBV7-2 and TRBJ2-5; D is ambiguous. From germline, CDR1 is SGHTA and CDR2 FQGNSA. This CDR3 is 12 amino acids long. V was trimmed by 4 bases and J by 5 bases, leaving 8 bases between them. The CDR3 region is CASSSLMETQYF. CDR3 nucleotides: TGTGCCAGCAGCTCCCTTATGGAGACCCAGTACTTC.

The chain carries TRBV21-1 and TRBJ1-3; the table's D call TRBD1 went unverified against the DNA. TRBV21-1 is reported as a pseudogene. The CDR3 consists of 15 residues. This CDR3 reads CASSKDRGTGNTIYF. The CDR3 coding sequence is TGTGCCAGCAGCAAAGACAGGGGTACCGGAAACACCATATATTTT.

Here the CDR3 reads CASSLAGGQETQYF. In DNA, the CDR3 is TGTGCCAGCAGCCTCGCAGGGGGTCAAGAGACCCAGTACTTC. This chain uses TRBV7-9 with TRBJ2-5; 7 bases align to TRBD1. Germline V gives CDR1 SEHNR, CDR2 FQNEAQ (reference sequence). Losses at the gene ends were 5 bases for V and 2 bases for J; bases not matched to a gene: 5. The CDR3 extends over 14 amino acids.

This clone was seen more than once but under ten times. The rearrangement links TRBV5-4 to TRBJ2-7; D is undetermined. The CDR3 is made up of 14 amino acids. CDR1 is SGHNT, CDR2 YYREEE, per germline (reference sequence). Between the trimmed V and J ends, which lost 0 bases and 6 bases, there was a span of 13 bases. CDR3 loop: CASSLELTPGEQYF. CDR3 DNA: TGTGCCAGCAGCTTGGAACTAACCCCTGGCGAGCAGTACTTC.

V is TRBV2 and J is TRBJ2-1, with 9 bases matching TRBD2. V trimming: 5 bases; J trimming: 8 bases; junction bases outside the gene matches: 4. Germline V lookup: CDR1 SNHLY, CDR2 FYNNEI. The CDR3 has 13 residues. Here the CDR3 reads CASSSVAGDEQFF. CDR3 coding DNA: TGTGCCAGCAGTTCGGTAGCGGGGGATGAGCAGTTCTTC.

This chain joins TRBV5-4 and TRBJ2-1; D might be TRBD2 (5 bases). Trimming stripped 6 bases from V and 9 bases from J, with 16 bases between. This CDR3 region has 13 residues. Germline-derived CDR1 and CDR2 are SGHNT and YYREEE (reference sequence). CDR3 sequence: CASTGGSTSEQFF. The CDR3 DNA reads TGTGCCAGCACTGGTGGGAGTACGAGTGAGCAGTTCTTC.

This chain connects TRBV30 to TRBJ2-2, with D hard to call. Germline loops: CDR1 GTSNPN, CDR2 SVGIG (reference sequence). The V end lost 0 bases, the J end lost 1 base, and 9 bases lay between the germline ends. This CDR3 region has 15 residues. CDR3 bases: TGTGCCTGGAGTGTAGGAGTTCTGAACACCGGGGAGCTGTTTTTT. It encodes CAWSVGVLNTGELFF.

V and J are TRBV28 and TRBJ2-1, with 7 bases lining up with TRBD2. Per germline, CDR1 MDHEN and CDR2 SYDVKM. The CDR3 covers 16 residues. With V trimmed by 3 bases and J by 0 bases, 5 bases remained unmatched. The CDR3 DNA reads TGTGCCAGCAGTTTTTCTCCGGGAGGCTCCTACAATGAGCAGTTCTTC. Translated: CASSFSPGGSYNEQFF.